The clone carrying this TCR beta chain has a count of ten or more. What it binds is not known. The CDR3 consists of 16 residues. V lost 0 bases to trimming and J lost 0 bases, with 10 bases between them. CDR1 and CDR2 from the germline V gene are ENHRY and SYGVKD. TCRbeta library construction was performed incorporating unique molecular identifiers. TCRdb reprocessed the PCR reads with MiXCR, giving one entry per CDR3 protein. The top ten clones hold 2% to 2.5% of a sample with a few hundred thousand distinct CDR3 sequences, approximately 12% of them seen once. This sample is part of a study of T-cell reconstitution after alpha-beta-depleted transplantation in children. Broader study findings: When one year had passed after transplant, most T-cell counts and diversity came from newly produced T cells. Reports say that about two months after transplant, the alpha-beta T cells came out of several hundred graft clones that had expanded.

The chain uses TRBV10-3 and TRBJ2-3; D unclear. This clonotype originated in a male patient aged 10-17 years who had a stem cell transplant for acute myeloid leukemia, so the T cells may come from the graft donor. Source: PBMCs, mostly from graft donor cells, taken 360 days after TCRalphabeta/CD19-depleted stem cell transplant. CDR3: CAISESEYGSTDTQYF. As DNA, the CDR3 is TGTGCCATCAGTGAGTCAGAGTACGGGAGCACAGATACGCAGTATTTT.